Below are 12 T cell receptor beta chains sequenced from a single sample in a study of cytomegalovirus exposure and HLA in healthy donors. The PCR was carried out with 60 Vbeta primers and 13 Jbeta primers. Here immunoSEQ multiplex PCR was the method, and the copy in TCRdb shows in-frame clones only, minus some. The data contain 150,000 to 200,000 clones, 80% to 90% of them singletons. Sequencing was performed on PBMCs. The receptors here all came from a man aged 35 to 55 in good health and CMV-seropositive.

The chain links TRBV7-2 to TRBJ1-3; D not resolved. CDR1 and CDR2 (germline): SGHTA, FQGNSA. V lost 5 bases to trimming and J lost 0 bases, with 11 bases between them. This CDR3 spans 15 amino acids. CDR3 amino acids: CASSAGWSSGNTIYF. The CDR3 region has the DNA TGTGCCAGCAGCGCTGGATGGAGCTCTGGAAACACCATATATTTT.

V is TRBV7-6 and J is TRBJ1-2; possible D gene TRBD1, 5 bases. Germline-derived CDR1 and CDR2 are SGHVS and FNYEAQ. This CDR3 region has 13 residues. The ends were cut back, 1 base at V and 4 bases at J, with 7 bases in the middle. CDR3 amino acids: CASSLGTSYGYTF. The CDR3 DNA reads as TGTGCCAGCAGCTTAGGGACATCCTATGGCTACACCTTC.

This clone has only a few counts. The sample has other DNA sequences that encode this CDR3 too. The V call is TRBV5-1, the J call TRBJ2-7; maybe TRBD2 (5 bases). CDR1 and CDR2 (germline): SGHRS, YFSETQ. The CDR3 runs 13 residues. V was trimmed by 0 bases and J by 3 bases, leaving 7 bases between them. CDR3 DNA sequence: TGCGCCAGCAGCTTGGCCGGACTCTACGAGCAGTACTTC. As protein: CASSLAGLYEQYF.

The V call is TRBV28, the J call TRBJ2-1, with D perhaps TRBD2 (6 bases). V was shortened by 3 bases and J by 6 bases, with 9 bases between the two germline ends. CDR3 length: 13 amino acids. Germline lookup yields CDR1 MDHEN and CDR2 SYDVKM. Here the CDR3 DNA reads TGTGCCAGCAGTTTGGAGGGCGTCAATGAGCAGTTCTTC. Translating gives CASSLEGVNEQFF.

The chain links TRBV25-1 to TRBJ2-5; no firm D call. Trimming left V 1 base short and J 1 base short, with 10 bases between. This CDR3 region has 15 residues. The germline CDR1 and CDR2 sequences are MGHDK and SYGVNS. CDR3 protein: CASSEWAVPQETQYF. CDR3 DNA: TGTGCCAGCAGTGAATGGGCAGTACCCCAAGAGACCCAGTACTTC.

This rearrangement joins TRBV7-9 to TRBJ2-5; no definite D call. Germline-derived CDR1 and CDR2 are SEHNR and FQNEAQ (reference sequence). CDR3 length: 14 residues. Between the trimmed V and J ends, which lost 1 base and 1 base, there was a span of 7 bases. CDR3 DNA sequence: TGTGCCAGCAGCTTAGTTTCTTTCCAAGAGACCCAGTACTTC. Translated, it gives CASSLVSFQETQYF.

The CDR3 region is CASSLTLRTANTEAFF. CDR3 DNA sequence: TGCGCCAGCAGCCTTACCCTACGGACAGCGAACACTGAAGCTTTCTTT. The gene calls are TRBV5-1 and TRBJ1-1; D is possibly TRBD1 (6 bases). The V end was cut by 4 bases, the J end by 1 base, with 17 bases between. Looked up from germline, CDR1 is SGHRS and CDR2 is YFSETQ. This CDR3 region has 16 residues.

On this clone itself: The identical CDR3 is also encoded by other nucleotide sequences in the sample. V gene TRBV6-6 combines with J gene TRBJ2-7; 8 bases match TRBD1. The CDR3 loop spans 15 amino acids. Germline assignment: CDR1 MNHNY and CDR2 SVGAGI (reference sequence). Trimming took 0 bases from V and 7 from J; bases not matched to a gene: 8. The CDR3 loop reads CASSYSGQGISEQYF. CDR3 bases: TGTGCCAGCAGTTACTCCGGACAGGGAATTAGTGAGCAGTACTTC.

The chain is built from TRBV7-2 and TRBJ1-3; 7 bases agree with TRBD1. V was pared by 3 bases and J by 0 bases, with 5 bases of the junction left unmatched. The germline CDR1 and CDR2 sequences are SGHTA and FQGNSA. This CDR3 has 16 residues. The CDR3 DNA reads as TGTGCCAGCAGCTTCAGGGGGAACCCCTCTGGAAACACCATATATTTT. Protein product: CASSFRGNPSGNTIYF.

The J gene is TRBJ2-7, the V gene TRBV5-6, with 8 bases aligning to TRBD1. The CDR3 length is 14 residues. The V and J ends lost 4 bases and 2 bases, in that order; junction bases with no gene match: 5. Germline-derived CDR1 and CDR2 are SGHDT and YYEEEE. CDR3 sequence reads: CASSMDRATYEQYF. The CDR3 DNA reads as TGTGCCAGCAGCATGGACAGGGCTACCTACGAGCAGTACTTC.

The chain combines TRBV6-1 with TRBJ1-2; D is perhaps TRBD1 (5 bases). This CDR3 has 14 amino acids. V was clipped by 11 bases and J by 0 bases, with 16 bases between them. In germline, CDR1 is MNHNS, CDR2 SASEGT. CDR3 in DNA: TGTGCCCACCAGCGGGACGATCCTAACTATGGCTACACCTTC. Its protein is CAHQRDDPNYGYTF.

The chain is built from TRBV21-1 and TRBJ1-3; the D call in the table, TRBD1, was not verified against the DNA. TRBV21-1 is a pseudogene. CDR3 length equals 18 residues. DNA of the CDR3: TGTGCCAGCAGCAAAGCGGGAACCGGGACAGAAATTACGAACACCATATATTTT. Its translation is CASSKAGTGTEITNTIYF.